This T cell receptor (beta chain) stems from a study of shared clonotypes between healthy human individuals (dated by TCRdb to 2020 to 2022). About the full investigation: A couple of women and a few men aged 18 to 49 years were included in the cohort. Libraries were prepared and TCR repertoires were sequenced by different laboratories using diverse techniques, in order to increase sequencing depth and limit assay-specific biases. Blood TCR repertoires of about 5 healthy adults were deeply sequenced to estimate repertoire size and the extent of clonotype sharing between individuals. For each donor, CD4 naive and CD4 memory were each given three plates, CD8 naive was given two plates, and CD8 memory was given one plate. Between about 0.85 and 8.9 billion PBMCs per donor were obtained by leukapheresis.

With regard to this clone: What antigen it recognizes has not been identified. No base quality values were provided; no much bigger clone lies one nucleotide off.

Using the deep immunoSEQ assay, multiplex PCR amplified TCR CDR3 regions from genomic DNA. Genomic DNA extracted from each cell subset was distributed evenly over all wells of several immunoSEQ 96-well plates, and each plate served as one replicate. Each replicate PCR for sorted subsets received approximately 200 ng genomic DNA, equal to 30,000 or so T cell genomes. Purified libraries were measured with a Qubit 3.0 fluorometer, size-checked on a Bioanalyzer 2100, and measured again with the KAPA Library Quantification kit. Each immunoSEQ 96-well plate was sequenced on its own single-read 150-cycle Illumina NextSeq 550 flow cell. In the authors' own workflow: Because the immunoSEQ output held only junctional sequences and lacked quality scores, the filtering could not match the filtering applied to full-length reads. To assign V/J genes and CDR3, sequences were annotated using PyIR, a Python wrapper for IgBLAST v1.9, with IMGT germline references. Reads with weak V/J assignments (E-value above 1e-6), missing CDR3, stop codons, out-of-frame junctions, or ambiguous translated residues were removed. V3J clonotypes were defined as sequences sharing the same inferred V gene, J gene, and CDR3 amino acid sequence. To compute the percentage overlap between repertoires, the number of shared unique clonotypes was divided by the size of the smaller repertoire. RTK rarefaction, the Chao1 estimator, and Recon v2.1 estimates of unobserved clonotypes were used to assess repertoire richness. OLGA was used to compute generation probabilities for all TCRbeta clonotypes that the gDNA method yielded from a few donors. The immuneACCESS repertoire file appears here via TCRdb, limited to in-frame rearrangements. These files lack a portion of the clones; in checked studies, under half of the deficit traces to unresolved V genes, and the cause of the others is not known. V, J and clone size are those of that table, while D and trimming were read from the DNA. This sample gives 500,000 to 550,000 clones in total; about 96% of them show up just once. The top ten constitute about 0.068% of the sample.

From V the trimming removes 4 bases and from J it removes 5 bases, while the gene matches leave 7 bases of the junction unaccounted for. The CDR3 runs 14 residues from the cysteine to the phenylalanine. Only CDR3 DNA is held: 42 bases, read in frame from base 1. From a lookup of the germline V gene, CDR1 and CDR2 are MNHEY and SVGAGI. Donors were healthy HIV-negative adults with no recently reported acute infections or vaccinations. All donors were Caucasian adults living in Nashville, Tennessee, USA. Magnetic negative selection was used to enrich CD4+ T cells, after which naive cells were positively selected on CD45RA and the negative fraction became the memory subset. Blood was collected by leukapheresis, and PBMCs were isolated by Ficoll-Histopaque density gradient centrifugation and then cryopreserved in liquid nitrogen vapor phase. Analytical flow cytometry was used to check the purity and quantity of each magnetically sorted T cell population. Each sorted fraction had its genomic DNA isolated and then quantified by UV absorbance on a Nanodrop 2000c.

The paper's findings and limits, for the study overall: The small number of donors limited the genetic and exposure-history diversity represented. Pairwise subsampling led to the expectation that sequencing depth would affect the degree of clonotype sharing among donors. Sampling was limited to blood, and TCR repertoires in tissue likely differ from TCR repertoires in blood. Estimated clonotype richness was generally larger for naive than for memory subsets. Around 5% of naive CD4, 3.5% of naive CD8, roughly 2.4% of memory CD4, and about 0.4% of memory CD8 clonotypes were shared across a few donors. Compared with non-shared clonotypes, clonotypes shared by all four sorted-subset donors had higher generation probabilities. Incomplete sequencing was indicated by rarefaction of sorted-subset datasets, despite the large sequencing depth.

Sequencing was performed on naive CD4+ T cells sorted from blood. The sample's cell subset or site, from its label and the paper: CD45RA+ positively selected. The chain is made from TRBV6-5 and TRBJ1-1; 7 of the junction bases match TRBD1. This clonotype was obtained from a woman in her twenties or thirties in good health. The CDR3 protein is CASSFDREGTEAFF. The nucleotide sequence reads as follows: TGTGCCAGCAGTTTTGACAGGGAGGGGACTGAAGCTTTCTTT.